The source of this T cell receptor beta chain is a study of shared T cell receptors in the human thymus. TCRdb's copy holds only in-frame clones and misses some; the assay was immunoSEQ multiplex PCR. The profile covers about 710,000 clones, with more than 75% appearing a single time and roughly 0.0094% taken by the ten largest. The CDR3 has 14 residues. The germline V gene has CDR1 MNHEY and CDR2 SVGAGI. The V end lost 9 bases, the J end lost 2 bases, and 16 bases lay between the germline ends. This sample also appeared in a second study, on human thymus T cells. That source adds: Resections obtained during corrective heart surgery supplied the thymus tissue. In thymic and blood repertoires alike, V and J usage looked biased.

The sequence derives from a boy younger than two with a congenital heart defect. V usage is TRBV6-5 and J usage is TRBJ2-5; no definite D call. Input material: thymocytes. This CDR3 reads CASTPPGRQETQYF. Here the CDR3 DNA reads TGTGCCAGTACCCCCCCAGGTCGACAAGAGACCCAGTACTTC.